This T cell receptor (beta chain) is drawn from a study of CD8 T cells in Susac syndrome. Healthy donors served as the controls. They were matched for age and sex. FACS enriched CD8+ TEMRA cells, while bulk CD8+ and CD4+ were negatively isolated. RNA, at about 0.5 to 1 ug, was reverse transcribed with random hexamers. TCRdb fed the immunoSEQ multiplex PCR reads into MiXCR, producing one record per CDR3 protein. The sample yields 50,000 to 60,000 distinct CDR3 sequences, about 92% seen once. Deletions cut 3 bases from V and 4 bases from J, with 12 bases between. Germline loops: CDR1 MDHEN, CDR2 SYDVKM. The CDR3 consists of 14 residues.

The sequencing sample was made of CD8+ T cells from PBMCs. This receptor was identified in a human donor in good health. The chain has TRBV28 and TRBJ1-2; maybe TRBD1 (6 bases). The CDR3, as DNA: TGTGCCAGCAGTTTTAGGACAGCCATCTATGGCTACACCTTC. This translates into CASSFRTAIYGYTF.